This T cell receptor beta chain came from a study of early T cells in non-severe SARS-CoV-2 infection. On the study more broadly: From unsorted whole blood, bulk RNA was sequenced, and the chains remained unpaired.

Notes on the study in general: Anti-spike CD8 responses were favored by VDJdb matching, which missed private and CD4 specificities.

This clonotype was recorded a few times. Its target is unknown. Unique molecular identifiers were attached to individual cDNA molecules. TCRdb reprocessed the 5' RACE reads via MiXCR and lists one record per CDR3 protein. The sample gives tens of thousands of distinct CDR3 sequences, 11% of which show up once; around 5% is in the top ten. The material sequenced was whole blood, taken at baseline. The sequence was obtained from an adult who was a healthcare worker with PCR-confirmed SARS-CoV-2 infection or an uninfected control (not recorded which).

CDR3 sequence: CASSVTSPLDPYEQYF. The DNA of the CDR3 is TGTGCCAGCAGTGTCACCAGCCCGTTGGACCCCTACGAGCAGTACTTC. V is TRBV28 and J is TRBJ2-7; D not resolved. The V gene lost 5 bases and the J gene lost 2 bases, with 19 bases spanning the gap. CDR1 and CDR2 from the germline V gene are MDHEN and SYDVKM. The CDR3 sequence is 16 residues long.